These 13 T cell receptor beta chains were sequenced from one sample in a study of T cell repertoires in cytomegalovirus infection. TCRdb itself ran the reads through MiXCR, one entry per CDR3 protein. The repertoire includes roughly 720,000 distinct CDR3 sequences, under 40% of them detected once, and around 2.8% sits in the top ten. The specimen sequenced was PBMCs. Receptors were obtained from a human donor in good health (CMV status not recorded). Some clones in this sample may be carry-over from other donors' samples.

The chain is built from TRBV12-3 or TRBV12-4 and TRBJ2-7; 12 bases are a match to TRBD2. This CDR3 region has 20 residues. The trim removed 5 bases at V and 1 base at J, leaving 18 bases unmatched. CDR3 coding DNA: TGTGCCAGCAGTCCCCGTTGGGGGGCTAGCGGGAGGGTCAGATCCTACGAGCAGTACTTC. Translating gives CASSPRWGASGRVRSYEQYF.

The J gene is TRBJ1-1, the V gene TRBV27; D is perhaps TRBD1 (6 bases). The germline gives CDR1 MNHEY, CDR2 SMNVEV (reference sequence). The V gene lost 4 bases and the J gene lost 1 base, with 16 bases spanning the gap. The CDR3 loop spans 16 amino acids. CDR3 nucleotides: TGTGCCAGCAGTTCCCTGGGGGGCGTCGGGAACACTGAAGCTTTCTTT. This sequence encodes CASSSLGGVGNTEAFF.

This clonotype was recorded many times. This chain joins TRBV27 and TRBJ2-3, with 9 bases identical to TRBD2. The CDR3 is 16 residues long. Trimming removed 2 bases from V and 0 bases from J; junction bases left unmatched: 3. Germline V gene sequence: CDR1 MNHEY, CDR2 SMNVEV (reference sequence). This chain's CDR3 is CASSLIAGASTDTQYF. The CDR3 DNA sequence: TGTGCCAGCAGTTTAATAGCGGGGGCTAGCACAGATACGCAGTATTTT.

V and J are TRBV20-1 and TRBJ2-4, with TRBD1 as a possible D gene (6 bases). The CDR3 length is 15 residues. Trimming took 3 bases from V and 6 from J, leaving 18 bases between them. Germline CDR1 and CDR2: DFQATT and SNEGSKA (reference sequence). For the CDR3, the DNA is TGCAGTGCTAGCCCCCTGGCAGCCAGGGGAAACATTCAGTACTTC. It yields the protein CSASPLAARGNIQYF.

The chain uses TRBV20-1 and TRBJ2-1; no reliable D call. Germline V lookup: CDR1 DFQATT, CDR2 SNEGSKA (reference sequence). Trimming removed 3 bases from V and 7 bases from J, with 10 bases in between. The CDR3 is 12 residues long. Written as DNA, the CDR3 is TGCAGTGCTAGGTGGCCGCTGAATGAGCAGTTCTTC. Protein product: CSARWPLNEQFF.

This clonotype was recorded only once. The junction and the germline gene differ at one end; a read error may be behind it. The V call is TRBV19, the J call TRBJ2-7; 8 bases map to TRBD2. Germline V gene lookup returns CDR1 LNHDA and CDR2 SQIVND (reference sequence). CDR3 length equals 17 residues. The CDR3 protein is CDSSSPRTSGRSYEQYF. For the CDR3, the DNA is TGTGACAGTAGTTCCCCTCGAACTAGCGGTCGTTCCTACGAGCAGTACTTC.

The V and J genes are TRBV12-3 or TRBV12-4 and TRBJ1-6; TRBD1 matches at 7 bases. The CDR3 runs 14 residues. The V gene end was trimmed by 2 bases and the J gene end by 8 bases; junction bases not matched to a gene: 3. The CDR3, as DNA: TGTGCCAGCAGTTTATCACAGGGGTATTCACCCCTCCACTTT. Encoded protein: CASSLSQGYSPLHF.

The chain carries TRBV19 and TRBJ2-3; D remains ambiguous. Trimming removed 6 bases from V and 4 bases from J, with 11 bases in between. Germline CDR1 is LNHDA and CDR2 is SQIVND (reference sequence). The CDR3 is 13 residues long. The CDR3 bases are TGTGCCAGTAGCCGGTCGGACGCAGATACGCAGTATTTT. This translates into CASSRSDADTQYF. Drawing the rest from reference TRBV19 and TRBJ2-3, the complete variable domain is DGGITQSPKYLFRKEGQNVTLSCEQNLNHDAMYWYRQDPGQGLRLIYYSQIVNDFQKGDIAEGYSVSREKKESFPLTVTSAQKNPTAFYLCASSRSDADTQYFGPGTRLTVL.

This clonotype has a single count. The V and J genes are TRBV11-2 and TRBJ1-5; no reliable D call. Trimming took 0 bases from V and 7 from J, leaving 13 bases between them. This CDR3 is 15 amino acids long. Germline V CDR1 and CDR2: SGHAT, FQNNGV. The CDR3 DNA is TGTGCCAGCAGCTTAGATCTAGCAGCGGGGCAGCCCCAGCATTTT. It specifies CASSLDLAAGQPQHF.

CDR3 coding DNA: TGTGCCAGCAGCTTAGGACAGCGTGCAACTAATGAAAAACTGTTTTTT. It is translated as CASSLGQRATNEKLFF. The chain has TRBV7-2 and TRBJ1-4, with a possible D match to TRBD1 (5 bases). Germline V gives CDR1 SGHTA, CDR2 FQGNSA. The CDR3 runs to 16 residues. The germline V and J ends were trimmed by 1 base and 0 bases, with 9 bases remaining between them.

J is TRBJ1-1 and V is TRBV7-6, with no clear D. This CDR3 is 15 amino acids long. V gave up 4 bases and J gave up 0 bases, with 12 bases separating them. Germline-derived CDR1 and CDR2 are SGHVS and FNYEAQ. The CDR3 nucleotides read TGTGCCAGCAGCTCCCAGCCCGGAATGAACACTGAAGCTTTCTTT. Translation: CASSSQPGMNTEAFF.

The chain employs TRBV7-9 and TRBJ2-3, with D unclear. Trimming removed 9 bases at V and 5 bases at J, with 15 bases between. Germline CDR1 reads SEHNR; CDR2 reads FQNEAQ (reference sequence). This CDR3 has 13 amino acids. CDR3 DNA sequence: TGTGCCAGAAGCCCACAGCACGTAGATACGCAGTATTTT. Its protein product is CARSPQHVDTQYF. The full variable domain, completed using reference TRBV7-9 and TRBJ2-3, is DTGVSQNPRHKITKRGQNVTFRCDPISEHNRLYWYRQTLGQGPEFLTYFQNEAQLEKSRLLSDRFSAERPKGSFSTLEIQRTEQGDSAMYLCARSPQHVDTQYFGPGTRLTVL.

The chain is built from TRBV5-1 and TRBJ2-2, with 8 bases lining up with TRBD1. The V gene's germline CDR1 is SGHRS and CDR2 YFSETQ. J gave up 4 bases and V 4 bases, and 9 bases lay outside the gene matches. This CDR3 is 16 amino acids long. This CDR3 is CASSLPGGASTGELFF. For the CDR3, the DNA is TGCGCCAGCAGCCTGCCAGGGGGCGCGAGCACCGGGGAGCTGTTTTTT.